This T cell receptor beta chain was profiled in a study of regulatory T cells in long-lasting Graves disease. The sample's time point: persistent/refractory GD, antithyroid drugs over 5 years with positive TRAb. PBMC RNA served as the TCR library source. At least ten counts were recorded for this clonotype. Trimming took off 0 bases at V and 5 bases at J, with 11 bases between the two ends. CDR3 length: 14 residues. Germline V gene lookup returns CDR1 KGHSH and CDR2 LQKENI. Building the TCR beta libraries relied on iRepertoire HTBI primers, and CDR3 regions underwent Arm-PCR. One entry per CDR3 protein, called by TCRdb with MiXCR from the multiplex PCR reads. In the table there are fewer than 600,000 distinct CDR3 sequences, approximately 23% of which are singletons.

V usage is TRBV18 and J usage is TRBJ2-7; D call uncertain. The sample was peripheral blood mononuclear cells (PBMCs), taken when the disease was refractory, from a patient treated with antithyroid drugs. This clonotype originated in a female donor with Graves disease. CDR3 residues: CASSPPGRSHEQYF. The CDR3 coding sequence is TGTGCCAGCTCACCACCAGGAAGGAGCCACGAGCAGTACTTC.